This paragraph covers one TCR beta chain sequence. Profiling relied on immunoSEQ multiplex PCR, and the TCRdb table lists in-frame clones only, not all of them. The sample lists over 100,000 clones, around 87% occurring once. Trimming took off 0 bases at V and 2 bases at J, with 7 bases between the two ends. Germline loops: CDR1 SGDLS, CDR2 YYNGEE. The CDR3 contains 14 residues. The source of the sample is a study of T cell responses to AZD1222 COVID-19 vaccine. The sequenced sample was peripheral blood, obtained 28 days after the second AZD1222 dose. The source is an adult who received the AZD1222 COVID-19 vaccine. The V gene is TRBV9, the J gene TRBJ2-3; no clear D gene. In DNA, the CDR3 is TGTGCCAGCAGCGTAGACCTCGACACAGATACGCAGTATTTT. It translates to CASSVDLDTDTQYF.